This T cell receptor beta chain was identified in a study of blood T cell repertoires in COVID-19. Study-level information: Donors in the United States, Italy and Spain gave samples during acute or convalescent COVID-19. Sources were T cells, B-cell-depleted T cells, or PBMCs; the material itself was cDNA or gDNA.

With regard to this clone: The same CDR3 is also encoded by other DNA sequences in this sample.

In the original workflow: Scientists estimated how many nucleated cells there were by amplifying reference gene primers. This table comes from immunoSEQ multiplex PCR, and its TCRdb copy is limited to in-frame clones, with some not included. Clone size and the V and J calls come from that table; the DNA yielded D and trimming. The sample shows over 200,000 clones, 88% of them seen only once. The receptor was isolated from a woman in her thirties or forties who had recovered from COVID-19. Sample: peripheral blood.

This chain's CDR3 is CASSPRGGPYEQYF. The CDR3 region has the DNA TGTGCCAGCAGCCCCCGCGGGGGCCCCTACGAGCAGTACTTC. The V and J genes are TRBV7-2 and TRBJ2-7; D is perhaps TRBD2 (7 bases). The CDR3 runs 14 residues. The germline V gene has CDR1 SGHTA and CDR2 FQGNSA. With 5 bases removed from V and 2 bases from J, the gap between germline ends came to 13 bases.